The source of this TCR beta chain is a study of T cell responses to AZD1222 COVID-19 vaccine. The wider study: Combined were second doses at about 4 or about 12 weeks.

Sequencing was performed with immunoSEQ multiplex PCR; in TCRdb, only in-frame clones are kept and a portion is missing. The profile shows roughly 77,000 clones, 90% to 95% of them singletons. This sequence was found in an adult in good health. The sequencing here drew on peripheral blood, taken on day 0 of AZD1222 vaccination.

CDR3 bases: TGTGCCAGCAGTGTTTCACAGGGGGCGGCTGGCTACACCTTC. Amino acid sequence: CASSVSQGAAGYTF. V gene TRBV6-4 combines with J gene TRBJ1-2, with 9 bases that match TRBD1. This CDR3 spans 14 amino acids. The V and J ends lost 4 bases and 7 bases, in that order; junction bases with no gene match: 7. The germline V gene encodes CDR1 MRHNA and CDR2 SNTAGT.